This T cell receptor (beta chain) was observed in a study of CD8 T cells in Susac syndrome. J was trimmed by 0 bases and V by 3 bases; bases with no gene match: 9. The germline CDR1 and CDR2 sequences are DFQATT and SNEGSKA (reference sequence). The CDR3 covers 17 residues. After extraction with the RNeasy kit, roughly 0.5 to 1 ug of the RNA was reverse transcribed using random hexamers. MiXCR was run by TCRdb on the immunoSEQ multiplex PCR reads, yielding one entry per CDR3 protein. The table lists about 300,000 distinct CDR3 sequences, 70% to 90% of them singletons. The chain joins TRBV20-1 to TRBJ2-3; 10 bases fit TRBD2. Sequencing was done on a sample of CD8+ T cells from PBMCs. This receptor was taken from a human donor with multiple sclerosis. Here the CDR3 reads CSASIPLAGTSTDTQYF. As DNA, the CDR3 is TGCAGTGCTAGCATTCCACTAGCGGGAACTAGCACAGATACGCAGTATTTT.